This T cell receptor (beta chain) derives from a study of shared clonotypes between healthy human individuals. The study's findings and limits: Among donors, the sharing of clonotypes was expected to be influenced by sequencing depth.

Produced via immunoSEQ multiplex PCR; TCRdb's table is partial and in-frame only. The sample shows fewer than 600,000 clones, approximately 79% of them seen only once. Concerning this clone: Its antigen is not identified.

V shed 3 bases and J shed 2 bases, with 7 bases lying between them. There are 13 residues in the CDR3. Germline CDR1 SGDLS, CDR2 YYNGEE. The rearrangement uses TRBV9 and TRBJ2-3; the D is unclear. Sequenced sample: PBMCs. This TCR was sampled from a woman in her thirties or forties in good health. Some clones in this sample may be carry-over from other donors' samples. CDR3 amino acids: CASSGSPTDTQYF. CDR3 DNA: TGTGCCAGCAGCGGGTCCCCCACAGATACGCAGTATTTT.